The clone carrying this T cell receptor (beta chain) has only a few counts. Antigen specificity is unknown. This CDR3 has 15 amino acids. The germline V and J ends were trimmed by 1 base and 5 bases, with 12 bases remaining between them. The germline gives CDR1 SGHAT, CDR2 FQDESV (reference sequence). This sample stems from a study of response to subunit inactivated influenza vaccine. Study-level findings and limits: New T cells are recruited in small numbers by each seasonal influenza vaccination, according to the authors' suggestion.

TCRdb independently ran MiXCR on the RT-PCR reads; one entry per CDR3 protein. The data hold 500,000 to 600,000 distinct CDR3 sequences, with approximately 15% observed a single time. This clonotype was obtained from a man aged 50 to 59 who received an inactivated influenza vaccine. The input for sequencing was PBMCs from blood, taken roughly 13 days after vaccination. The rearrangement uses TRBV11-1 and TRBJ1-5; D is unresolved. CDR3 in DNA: TGTGCCAGCAGCTTAGGAACCGGCCCCGATCAGCCCCAGCATTTT. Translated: CASSLGTGPDQPQHF.